Described below is a single T cell receptor (beta chain) sequence and its context. Its antigen is not known. This could be a read error, since a much larger clone is one nucleotide away. The record originates from a study of blood T cells in healthy people across ages. Study as a whole: Template switching picked up about one barcoded beta molecule for each two T cells.

Broader study findings: Older age coincided with a roughly linear decline in TCR beta diversity per million T cells.

Then a second PCR, running roughly 7 to 11 cycles, was carried out with a sample-barcoded 5' primer and a J-beta primer mix. TCRdb used MiXCR to reprocess the 5' RACE reads, holding one entry per CDR3 protein. The repertoire includes more than 800,000 distinct CDR3 sequences, around 30% of them detected once, and roughly 17% sits in the top ten. Peripheral blood from each donor was collected in a volume of ten milliliters. The V and J ends lost 4 bases and 7 bases respectively, with 20 bases between them. The CDR3 extends over 15 amino acids. Germline V gene data show CDR1 as SGHDN and CDR2 as FVKESK.

The sequencing sample was made of blood. This chain joins TRBV14 and TRBJ2-7, with D unclear. This receptor was identified in a woman older than 75 in good health. CDR3: CASSRSRWSYNEQYF. The CDR3 bases are TGTGCCAGCAGCCGCTCGAGATGGAGCTACAATGAGCAGTACTTC. Full variable domain (remainder filled in from reference TRBV14 and TRBJ2-7): EAGVTQFPSHSVIEKGQTVTLRCDPISGHDNLYWYRRVMGKEIKFLLHFVKESKQDESGMPNNRFLAERTGGTYSTLKVQPAELEDSGVYFCASSRSRWSYNEQYFGPGTRLTVT.